The rows below give T cell receptor beta chains drawn from one sample of a study of technical replicates of blood from a handful of donors. Some clones are missing from TCRdb's copy, which holds only in-frame ones; the method was immunoSEQ multiplex PCR. The sample has more than 45,000 clones; approximately 95% are singletons. The sequenced sample consisted of PBMCs. These receptors came from a human donor in good health. Some clones in this sample may be carry-over from other donors' samples. CDR3s include the opening cysteine and the closing phenylalanine or tryptophan. D genes are given only for firm matches. Not all rows give a size; the values are once, few, many and, for expanded clones, a class.

D | J | V | size | DNA | CDR3
NA | TRBJ2-7 | TRBV11-1 | NA | TGTGCCAGCAGCCTCCGCGCTCCGTACTTC | CASSLRAPYF
NA | TRBJ2-1 | TRBV5-1 | NA | TGCGCCAGCAGCTTGGGCGGGGCAGGGAGGACTGAGCAGTTCTTC | CASSLGGAGRTEQFF
TRBD1 | TRBJ2-2 | TRBV6-5 | NA | TGTGCCAGCATAGGGACAGTCCCCGGCGGGGAGCTGTTTTTT | CASIGTVPGGELFF
NA | TRBJ1-1 | TRBV5-1 | NA | TGCGCCAGCAGCTTGGGAGGAGGGGGGGTGAACACTGAAGCTTTCTTT | CASSLGGGGVNTEAFF
TRBD1 | TRBJ2-7 | TRBV7-3 | NA | TGTGCCAGCAGCCCACAGGCCGGGACAGGGGCCTACGAGCAGTACTTC | CASSPQAGTGAYEQYF
NA | TRBJ1-2 | TRBV10-3 | NA | TGTGCCATCAGTGAGCCGGGGAACGGCTACACCTTC | CAISEPGNGYTF
TRBD1 | TRBJ1-1 | TRBV29-1 | NA | TGCAGCGCCGAGGGGGACAGTAGAAACACTGAAGCTTTCTTT | CSAEGDSRNTEAFF
TRBD1 | TRBJ1-4 | TRBV29-1 | NA | TGCAGCGTCAGATGTCCCCGACGACAGGGGAGTATGCCAACTAATGAAAAACTGTTTTTT | CSVRCPRRQGSMPTNEKLFF
NA | TRBJ2-2 | TRBV7-8 | NA | TGTGCCAGCGAGGGACTTAAGAACACCGGGGAGCTGTTTTTT | CASEGLKNTGELFF
NA | TRBJ1-6 | TRBV5-6 | once | TGTGCCAGCAGCTTTTTCAGGGTTCGCTCACCCCTCCACTTT | CASSFFRVRSPLHF
NA | TRBJ2-1 | TRBV4-3 | NA | TGCGCCAGCAGCCAAGATAGGGAGGATTACAATGAGCAGTTCTTC | CASSQDREDYNEQFF
TRBD1 | TRBJ2-7 | TRBV6-1 | NA | TGTGCCAGCAAAGGACAGGGGTACTCCTACGAGCAGTACTTC | CASKGQGYSYEQYF
NA | TRBJ2-7 | TRBV6-5 | few | TGTGCCAGCAGTTACGGGGGGGGCTCGGAGCAGTACTTC | CASSYGGGSEQYF
TRBD1 | TRBJ2-7 | TRBV7-2 | few | TGTGCCAGCAGCTTAGTAGGGACAGGAAATAACTCCTACGAGCAGTACTTC | CASSLVGTGNNSYEQYF
TRBD2 | TRBJ2-3 | TRBV2 | NA | TGTGCCAGCAGTGGATGGGAGTTACTAGCGGGGGCCGGGGATACGCAGTATTTT | CASSGWELLAGAGDTQYF
NA | TRBJ1-2 | TRBV27 | NA | TGTGCCAGCAGTTTATCTGGGGCGACCTTAAGTGGCTACACCTTC | CASSLSGATLSGYTF
NA | TRBJ1-1 | TRBV29-1 | NA | TGCAGCGTTGAAGTCACACAGGGCCTGAACACTGAAGCTTTCTTT | CSVEVTQGLNTEAFF
NA | TRBJ2-1 | TRBV15 | NA | TGTGCCACCAGCAGAGATTCGAGATCTTCGAGGAATGAGCAGTTCTTC | CATSRDSRSSRNEQFF
TRBD2 | TRBJ2-3 | TRBV9 | NA | TGTGCCAGCAGCACTCCCACTAGCGGCAGCACAGATACGCAGTATTTT | CASSTPTSGSTDTQYF
NA | TRBJ1-5 | TRBV9 | NA | TGTGCCAGCAGCTTCAGCGATAGCAATCAGCCCCAGCATTTT | CASSFSDSNQPQHF
TRBD1 | TRBJ1-1 | TRBV5-1 | NA | TGCGCCAGCAGCTCGGGACAGGGGGGGACTGAAGCTTTCTTT | CASSSGQGGTEAFF
NA | TRBJ1-6 | TRBV15 | few | TGTGCCACCAGCAGAGATGGGAGTAATTCACCCCTCCACTTT | CATSRDGSNSPLHF
TRBD2 | TRBJ2-1 | TRBV10-3 | NA | TGTGCCATCAGTCTTGGCGGCCGCGGGGGGGCCAGCTCCTACAATGAGCAGTTCTTC | CAISLGGRGGASSYNEQFF
NA | TRBJ2-5 | TRBV6-5 | NA | TGTGCCAGCAGTAGGATGGAGGGAGAGACCCAGTACTTC | CASSRMEGETQYF
NA | TRBJ2-5 | TRBV7-2 | NA | TGTGCCAGCAGCCCCGGACTGGTGAAGACCCAGTACTTC | CASSPGLVKTQYF
NA | TRBJ2-1 | TRBV7-2 | NA | TGTGCCAGCAGCTTAGAGCGGCAGAACAATGAGCAGTTCTTC | CASSLERQNNEQFF
NA | TRBJ2-3 | TRBV5-4 | NA | TGTGCCAGCAGCTTGCGGGGTCGCGACACAGATACGCAGTATTTT | CASSLRGRDTDTQYF
TRBD1 | TRBJ1-2 | TRBV30 | NA | TGTGCCTGGAGGCAGACAGGGCCCTACACCTTC | CAWRQTGPYTF
NA | TRBJ1-1 | TRBV4-1 | NA | TGCGCCAGCAGCCAGGACTCTGAAGCTTTCTTT | CASSQDSEAFF
TRBD1 | TRBJ2-6 | TRBV7-9 | NA | TGTGCCAGCAGCTTAATCGGACAGGGTGGGGCCAACGTCCTGACTTTC | CASSLIGQGGANVLTF
TRBD2 | TRBJ2-7 | TRBV11-2 | NA | TGTGCCAGCAGCTTAGGGGGACTAGTACGCGAGCAGTACTTC | CASSLGGLVREQYF
TRBD1 | TRBJ2-7 | TRBV11-2 | once | TGTGCCAGCAGTCCCCTTACAGGGGGCTACGAGCAGTACTTC | CASSPLTGGYEQYF
NA | TRBJ2-5 | TRBV7-9 | NA | TGTGCCAGCAGTCCCCAGCGGCACCAAGAGACCCAGTACTTC | CASSPQRHQETQYF
TRBD1 | TRBJ2-1 | TRBV6-5 | NA | TGTGCCAGCAGGCATCCCGGGACAGGGTTAAATGAGCAGTTCTTC | CASRHPGTGLNEQFF
NA | TRBJ1-2 | TRBV30 | NA | TGTGCCTGGAGTCCCGGGGGGACCATCTATGGCTACACCTTC | CAWSPGGTIYGYTF
NA | TRBJ1-1 | TRBV29-1 | NA | TGCAGCGTTGCCAGCAGGGTGAACACTGAAGCTTTCTTT | CSVASRVNTEAFF
TRBD1 | TRBJ1-1 | TRBV2 | NA | TGTGCCAGCAGGCGGACAGGGGGAGGCGGCACTGAAGCTTTCTTT | CASRRTGGGGTEAFF
NA | TRBJ1-2 | TRBV6-1 | NA | TGTGCCAGCAAGATACAGGGAGTTAACTATGGCTACACCTTC | CASKIQGVNYGYTF
NA | TRBJ2-1 | TRBV4-3 | NA | TGCGCCAGCAGCCAAGATTTGGGCCCGCGTCACGATGAGCAGTTCTTC | CASSQDLGPRHDEQFF
TRBD1 | TRBJ1-2 | TRBV27 | NA | TGTGCCAGCAGTCCAACGACAGGGCCGCGCTACACCTTC | CASSPTTGPRYTF
TRBD1 | TRBJ1-1 | TRBV13 | NA | TGCGCCAGCAGCTTAGGGACAGGGGGTGCTGAAGCTTTCTTT | CASSLGTGGAEAFF
TRBD1 | TRBJ1-1 | TRBV4-1 | large | TGCGCCAGCAGCCAAGCACAGGGGGCCTCTAACACTGAAGCTTTCTTT | CASSQAQGASNTEAFF
TRBD2 | TRBJ2-5 | TRBV7-2 | NA | TGTGCCAGCAGCTTAGGCGGGGGGATCCAAGAGACCCAGTACTTC | CASSLGGGIQETQYF
TRBD1 | TRBJ1-2 | TRBV2 | NA | TGTGCCACCATTCGTCCGGGACAGGATAACTATGGCTACACCTTC | CATIRPGQDNYGYTF
TRBD1 | TRBJ1-5 | TRBV29-1 | NA | TGCAGCGTTCGCAGGGGGATAGGGCAGCCCCAGCATTTT | CSVRRGIGQPQHF